These T cell receptor beta chains were read from a single sample in a study of T cell repertoires in cytomegalovirus infection. What these receptors recognize is not known. Using its own MiXCR run on the reads, TCRdb lists one record per CDR3 protein. The top ten hold about an eighth of the sample, which has about a million distinct CDR3 sequences, approximately 32% seen once. The sample here was cultured CD8+ T cells from PBMCs, taken from culture after CMV antigen stimulation. These receptors were obtained from a human donor in good health (CMV status not recorded). Some clones in this sample may be carry-over from other donors' samples. Each CDR3 is given with its conserved first and last residue. The D gene is left open where the match is weak. Rows give clone size only sometimes, using once, few, many, or a class for an expanded clone.

D gene: .; V gene: TRBV20-1; clone size: once; CDR3 protein: CSARDLGSREYEKLFF
D gene: TRBD1; V gene: TRBV7-6; clone size: .; CDR3 protein: CASSWADRGLNTEAFF
D gene: TRBD2; V gene: TRBV29-1; clone size: .; CDR3 protein: CSVVGGAYNEQFF
D gene: TRBD2; V gene: TRBV20-1; clone size: few; CDR3 protein: CSARDRTSGYNEQFF
D gene: .; V gene: TRBV7-9; clone size: many; CDR3 protein: CASSPGGGEKLFF
D gene: .; V gene: TRBV12-3/TRBV12-4; clone size: .; CDR3 protein: CASSLSYRQPQHF
D gene: .; V gene: TRBV7-6; clone size: .; CDR3 protein: CASSQGPMRDTQYF
D gene: .; V gene: TRBV28; clone size: few; CDR3 protein: CASVLDLDTEAFF
D gene: TRBD2; V gene: TRBV27; clone size: few; CDR3 protein: CASRPGLAGGRDEQFF
D gene: .; V gene: TRBV7-6; clone size: many; CDR3 protein: CASSLALVGPGANVLTF
D gene: .; V gene: TRBV7-9; clone size: many; CDR3 protein: CASSFPRSSYNEQFF
D gene: TRBD1; V gene: TRBV15; clone size: few; CDR3 protein: CATSSPGQGARGEQYF
D gene: TRBD1; V gene: TRBV7-9; clone size: few; CDR3 protein: CASSLTTGGHTEAFF
D gene: .; V gene: TRBV19; clone size: .; CDR3 protein: CASSMGETQYF
D gene: .; V gene: TRBV6-1; clone size: .; CDR3 protein: CASTRERGSYEQYF
D gene: .; V gene: TRBV7-9; clone size: few; CDR3 protein: CASTPRVAVYGYTF
D gene: .; V gene: TRBV14; clone size: few; CDR3 protein: CASSQVTTDTQYF
D gene: TRBD1; V gene: TRBV7-1; clone size: once; CDR3 protein: CVSSEGGDRAEQFF
D gene: .; V gene: TRBV12-3/TRBV12-4; clone size: .; CDR3 protein: CASTLNRIYGYTF
D gene: TRBD2; V gene: TRBV12-3/TRBV12-4; clone size: .; CDR3 protein: CASSKRGLAGGVYNEQFF
D gene: TRBD2; V gene: TRBV9; clone size: .; CDR3 protein: CASSALAGGAYNVQFF
D gene: TRBD2; V gene: TRBV2; clone size: few; CDR3 protein: CASSESAGGTDTQYF
D gene: .; V gene: TRBV11-2; clone size: few; CDR3 protein: CASSHGPSASTDTQYF
D gene: .; V gene: TRBV7-2; clone size: .; CDR3 protein: CASVPGWGGGFYNEQFF
D gene: .; V gene: TRBV27; clone size: many; CDR3 protein: CASSSGQGGYSNQPQHF
D gene: .; V gene: TRBV6-1; clone size: .; CDR3 protein: CASIGYTEAFF
D gene: .; V gene: TRBV6-2/TRBV6-3; clone size: few; CDR3 protein: CASSTQARLSNTEAFF
D gene: .; V gene: TRBV7-9; clone size: many; CDR3 protein: CASSLGGVRANVLTF
D gene: TRBD1; V gene: TRBV12-3/TRBV12-4; clone size: many; CDR3 protein: CASSPRDRPTYEQYF
D gene: TRBD1; V gene: TRBV27; clone size: .; CDR3 protein: CASGPGTVYGYTF
D gene: TRBD1; V gene: TRBV6-5; clone size: .; CDR3 protein: CASSTGQGASDTQYF
D gene: TRBD1; V gene: TRBV7-8; clone size: .; CDR3 protein: CASSVTGMHTEAFF
D gene: TRBD1; V gene: TRBV7-9; clone size: .; CDR3 protein: CASSHRDSHNNEQFF
D gene: .; V gene: TRBV12-3/TRBV12-4; clone size: .; CDR3 protein: CASSFLLAGTSSYNEQFF
D gene: TRBD1; V gene: TRBV7-6; clone size: .; CDR3 protein: CASSGRQGVYNEQFF
D gene: TRBD1; V gene: TRBV6-1; clone size: .; CDR3 protein: CASSTGTGLSYNEQFF
D gene: .; V gene: TRBV24-1; clone size: .; CDR3 protein: CATSDWGGNEQFF
D gene: TRBD2; V gene: TRBV20-1; clone size: .; CDR3 protein: CSARVDRMSAGVSTDTQYF
D gene: .; V gene: TRBV12-3/TRBV12-4; clone size: .; CDR3 protein: CASPGTRNTGELFF
D gene: TRBD2; V gene: TRBV15; clone size: few; CDR3 protein: CATSTWTSGVTDTQYF
D gene: .; V gene: TRBV20-1; clone size: .; CDR3 protein: CSARDQGSHYGYTF
D gene: TRBD1; V gene: TRBV20-1; clone size: .; CDR3 protein: CSASGNRGHGYTF
D gene: .; V gene: TRBV6-1; clone size: .; CDR3 protein: CASSYLGNRNTEAFF
D gene: .; V gene: TRBV9; clone size: .; CDR3 protein: CASSPSPKLGNTEAFF
D gene: .; V gene: TRBV4-1; clone size: .; CDR3 protein: CASSQVEYGFAGATGELFF
D gene: .; V gene: TRBV4-3; clone size: .; CDR3 protein: CASSQDPWGSANEKLFF
D gene: TRBD2; V gene: TRBV2; clone size: .; CDR3 protein: CATSAGENTDTQYF